The sequence of this T cell receptor beta chain was determined in a study of STAT5B mutations in CD4+ large granular lymphocyte leukemia. J was trimmed by 7 bases and V by 6 bases; bases with no gene match: 7. The CDR3 extends over 15 amino acids. Germline CDR1 reads LNHDA; CDR2 reads SQIVND (reference sequence). Healthy controls were blood donor buffy coats. TCRdb's copy holds only in-frame clones and misses some; the assay was immunoSEQ multiplex PCR. Altogether roughly 32,000 clones are present, around 72% being singletons, with the ten largest covering less than 2.5%. In regard to this clone: What it binds is not known.

Study-level results: CD4-sorted patient repertoires seemed more clonal than healthy CD4+ repertoires.

The sequenced material came from CD4+ T cells from blood buffy coats. The origin of this receptor is a human donor in good health. V and J are TRBV19 and TRBJ2-2, with 11 bases identical to TRBD1. The CDR3 DNA sequence: TGTGCCAGTAGCCAGGACAGGGGGCGGGACGGGGAGCTGTTTTTT. The encoded protein is CASSQDRGRDGELFF.